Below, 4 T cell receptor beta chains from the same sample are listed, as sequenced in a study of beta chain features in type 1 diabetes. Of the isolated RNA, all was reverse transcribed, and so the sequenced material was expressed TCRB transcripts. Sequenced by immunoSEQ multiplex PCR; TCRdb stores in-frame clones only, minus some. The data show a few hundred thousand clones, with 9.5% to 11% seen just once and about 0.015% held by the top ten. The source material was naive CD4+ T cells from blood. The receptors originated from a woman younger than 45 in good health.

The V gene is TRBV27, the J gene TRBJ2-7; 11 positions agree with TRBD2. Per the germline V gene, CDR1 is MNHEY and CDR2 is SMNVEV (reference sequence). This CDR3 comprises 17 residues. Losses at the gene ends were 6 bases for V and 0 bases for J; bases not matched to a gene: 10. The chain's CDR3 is CASSKEGLADNSYEQYF. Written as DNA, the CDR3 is TGTGCCAGCAGCAAGGAGGGACTAGCGGATAACTCCTACGAGCAGTACTTC.

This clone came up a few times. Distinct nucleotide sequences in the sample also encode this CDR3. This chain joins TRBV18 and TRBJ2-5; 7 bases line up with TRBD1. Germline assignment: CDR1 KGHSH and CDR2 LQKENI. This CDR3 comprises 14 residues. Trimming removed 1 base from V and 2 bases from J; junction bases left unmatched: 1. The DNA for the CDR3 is TGTGCCAGCTCACCACGACAGGGACAAGAGACCCAGTACTTC. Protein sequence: CASSPRQGQETQYF.

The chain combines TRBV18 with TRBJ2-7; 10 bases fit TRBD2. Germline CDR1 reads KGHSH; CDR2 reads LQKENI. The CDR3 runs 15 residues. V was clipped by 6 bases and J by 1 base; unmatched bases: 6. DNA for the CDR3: TGTGCCAGCTCTCAAACTAGCGGGGTTTCCTACGAGCAGTACTTC. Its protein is CASSQTSGVSYEQYF.

The DNA of the CDR3 is TGCGCCAGCAGCTTTGCAGGGCAGGATGAAAAACTGTTTTTT. Protein: CASSFAGQDEKLFF. The chain is built from TRBV5-1 and TRBJ1-4, with a possible D match to TRBD1 (5 bases). CDR1 SGHRS and CDR2 YFSETQ come from the germline V gene. V was trimmed by 2 bases and J by 6 bases, leaving 11 bases between them. The CDR3 totals 14 residues.